This TCR beta chain was observed in a study of T cells in tuberculosis. Overall study: In South Africa, adults with active tuberculosis were compared with IGRA-negative and latently infected IGRA-positive adolescents. Study-wide points: Active tuberculosis alpha repertoires lay closer to GMM-specific TCRs than controls'.

Adolescents were screened for latent TB by skin test and IGRA. Each donor contributed about 100,000 T cells on average, unsorted. Worth noting for this clone: Its antigen is undetermined.

The CDR3 has 15 amino acids. Trimming removed 6 bases at V and 6 bases at J, with 15 bases between. Germline loops: CDR1 LNHNV, CDR2 YYDKDF (reference sequence). Method: immunoSEQ multiplex PCR; TCRdb's copy keeps in-frame clones and lacks some. The sample lists more than 35,000 clones; 90% to 95% were seen once. The chain uses TRBV15 and TRBJ1-6; maybe TRBD1 (5 bases). Sequenced: PBMCs. The sequence was obtained from a donor aged 5-35 years with latent tuberculosis or without tuberculosis infection. Some clones in this sample may be carry-over from other donors' samples. Written as DNA, the CDR3 is TGTGCCACCAGTCCGAGACAGTTCCTTAATTCACCCCTCCACTTT. This encodes CATSPRQFLNSPLHF.